This T cell receptor (beta chain) comes out of a study of glioma-infiltrating T cells. Study observations and caveats: Gliomas, especially low-grade, showed above-expected tissue-blood divergence; non-neoplastic patients showed below.

This clonotype was picked up many times. Antigen: not known. Germline CDR1 is MNHEY and CDR2 is SMNVEV (reference sequence). The V and J ends lost 3 bases and 2 bases, in that order; junction bases with no gene match: 1. This CDR3 has 14 residues. Using RNA template, CDR3s of TCR alpha and beta were amplified with iRepertoire arm-PCR. For one-step reverse transcription and amplification, roughly 85-450 ng of tissue mRNA or PBMC total RNA was used. TCRdb redid the calling of the multiplex PCR reads with MiXCR, one entry per CDR3 protein. The sample records about 140,000 distinct CDR3 sequences, roughly two fifths being singletons.

The rearrangement joins TRBV27 to TRBJ2-3; TRBD1 matches at 8 bases. The sample comprised glioma tissue, nonneoplastic brain tissue, or PBMCs (not recorded which). This receptor was identified in a human donor with low-grade glioma or glioblastoma, undergoing nonglioma brain surgery, or in good health (not recorded which). As DNA, the CDR3 is TGTGCCAGCAGTTTGGGACAGGCCACAGATACGCAGTATTTT. This encodes CASSLGQATDTQYF.